The 28 T cell receptor beta chains in this list originate from one sample, sequenced in a study of blood T cells in healthy people across ages. Primed by a sample-barcoded 5' primer and a J-beta primer mix, a second PCR proceeded for about 6 to 12 cycles. TCRdb redid the calling of the 5' RACE reads with MiXCR, one entry per CDR3 protein. The repertoire holds about a million distinct CDR3 sequences, with roughly 50% as singletons. Sequencing input: blood. These receptor sequences come from a woman between 55 and 75 years old in good health.

About this clonotype: A junction end diverges from the germline sequence, so it may reflect a read error. The genes are TRBV10-3 and TRBJ2-7, with 7 bases matching TRBD1. Germline assignment: CDR1 ENHRY and CDR2 SYGVKD. CDR3 size: 13 residues. The CDR3 region is CAISRDRLYERYF. The CDR3 nucleotides read TGTGCCATCAGTCGGGACAGACTTTACGAGCGGTACTTC.

This clonotype is a singleton in its sample. This rearrangement joins TRBV9 to TRBJ2-3, with D possibly called TRBD1 or TRBD2 (5 bases each). The CDR3 runs to 16 residues. V was shortened by 0 bases and J by 3 bases, with 14 bases between the two germline ends. In germline, CDR1 is SGDLS, CDR2 YYNGEE. The CDR3 DNA reads TGTGCCAGCAGCGTAGCGAGTGTTTGGGGGACAGATACGCAGTATTTT. Residues: CASSVASVWGTDTQYF.

This clonotype was counted once. V is TRBV12-3 or TRBV12-4 and J is TRBJ1-5, with TRBD1 identical over 7 bases. J lost 7 bases, V lost 5 bases, and 11 bases had no gene match. The CDR3 is made up of 15 amino acids. Here the CDR3 reads CASSAGTALQQPQHF. CDR3 coding DNA: TGTGCCAGCAGTGCCGGGACAGCGCTTCAACAGCCCCAGCATTTT.

V and J are TRBV21-1 and TRBJ1-1; TRBD1, as called in the table, went unchecked against the DNA. TRBV21-1 is reported as a pseudogene. This CDR3 has 16 residues. CDR3 in amino acids: CASSIPKQGRSTEAFF. The CDR3 DNA follows: TGTGCCAGCAGCATTCCTAAGCAGGGACGGAGCACTGAAGCTTTCTTT.

This clonotype came up a few times. The chain recombines TRBV10-3 with TRBJ2-5, with D uncertain. Germline CDR1 is ENHRY and CDR2 is SYGVKD. The CDR3 totals 13 residues. V dropped 5 bases and J dropped 4 bases, with 11 bases sitting between them. CDR3 DNA sequence: TGTGCCATCAGTACTGGAGTAGTAGAGACCCAGTACTTC. Translation: CAISTGVVETQYF.

This clonotype was observed a few times. The chain carries TRBV12-3 or TRBV12-4 and TRBJ2-3, with a possible D match to TRBD2 (6 bases). The V end was cut by 8 bases, the J end by 1 base, with 19 bases between. This CDR3 comprises 16 residues. In nucleotides, the CDR3 is TGTGCCAGCGCCCTCGGAGGCGGGATAGGCACAGATACGCAGTATTTT. Its protein product is CASALGGGIGTDTQYF.

This chain uses TRBV11-3 with TRBJ2-1; the D gene is possibly TRBD1 (6 bases). The CDR3 contains 17 residues. Germline assignment: CDR1 SGHNT and CDR2 YENEEA. V lost 1 base and J lost 0, with 13 bases in between. In DNA form, the CDR3 reads TGTGCCAGCAGCTTAGCCTCTCCAGGGGTCTCCTACAATGAGCAGTTCTTC. As protein: CASSLASPGVSYNEQFF.

V usage is TRBV4-2 and J usage is TRBJ2-3; D is unresolved. Germline CDR1 is LGHNA and CDR2 is YNFKEQ. Trimming stripped 2 bases from V and 2 bases from J, with 11 bases between. The CDR3 covers 15 residues. The CDR3 here is CASSQRKGSTDTQYF. CDR3 DNA sequence: TGTGCCAGCAGCCAACGGAAGGGTTCCACAGATACGCAGTATTTT.

The sample holds a few counts of this clonotype. Given a much more abundant clone one base away, this may be a read error. This chain joins TRBV6-1 and TRBJ1-2; D possibly corresponds to TRBD1 (5 bases). Trimming took off 5 bases at V and 6 bases at J, with 7 bases between the two ends. There are 11 residues in the CDR3. The germline CDR1 and CDR2 sequences are MNHNS and SASEGT. Here the CDR3 reads CASSPGNGYTF. The CDR3 bases are TGTGCCAGCAGTCCAGGGAATGGCTACACCTTC.

This clonotype was counted only a few times. The rearrangement uses TRBV12-3 or TRBV12-4 and TRBJ2-7; TRBD1 aligns across 8 bases. The ends lost 3 bases at V and 4 bases at J; junction bases unmatched: 8. The CDR3 covers 15 residues. The DNA of the CDR3 is TGTGCCAGCAGTTTTGGGACAGGCGAATTTTACGAGCAGTACTTC. This translates into CASSFGTGEFYEQYF.

The genes are TRBV7-2 and TRBJ1-1, with no clear D. CDR3 length: 14 amino acids. The germline V gene encodes CDR1 SGHTA and CDR2 FQGNSA. Trimming took off 3 bases at V and 1 base at J, with 9 bases between the two ends. Here the CDR3 reads CASSLGNRNTEAFF. The DNA for the CDR3 is TGTGCCAGCAGCTTGGGGAACAGGAACACTGAAGCTTTCTTT.

As regards this clonotype: Possible read error: a much larger clone is one base away. The chain links TRBV9 to TRBJ2-7; maybe TRBD1 (6 bases). Germline CDR1 SGDLS, CDR2 YYNGEE. The CDR3 is 13 amino acids. The CDR3 DNA is TGTGCCAGCAGCGAGGGACACTCCAACGAGCAGTACTTC. Translation: CASSEGHSNEQYF.

Regarding this clonotype: The CDR3 does not end in the conserved phenylalanine or tryptophan, so this is likely a read error. The chain carries TRBV20-1 and TRBJ2-1; 7 nucleotides match TRBD2. The ends lost 6 bases at V and 6 bases at J; junction bases unmatched: 8. This CDR3 has 13 residues. Germline V gene sequence: CDR1 DFQATT, CDR2 SNEGSKA (reference sequence). The CDR3 sequence: CSAGGRTLNEQFL. For the CDR3, the DNA is TGCAGTGCGGGGGGGAGGACCCTCAATGAGCAGTTCTTA.

This clonotype was detected a few times. The chain recombines TRBV28 with TRBJ2-7; 10 nucleotides align to TRBD2. The junction had 14 bases not matched to a gene; V was cut back by 6 bases and J by 3 bases. The germline V gene has CDR1 MDHEN and CDR2 SYDVKM. The CDR3 sequence is 17 residues long. In DNA, the CDR3 is TGTGCCAGCAGCGCTGAACGAGAACTAGCGGGGATCTACGAGCAGTACTTC. Translated, it gives CASSAERELAGIYEQYF.

In DNA, the CDR3 is TGCAGTGCTAGGTCCCCGGGCACAGATACGCAGTATTTT. Amino acids: CSARSPGTDTQYF. This chain uses TRBV20-1 with TRBJ2-3; D gene uncertain. The V gene's germline CDR1 is DFQATT and CDR2 SNEGSKA (reference sequence). Trimming shortened V by 3 bases and J by 1 base, and 8 bases separated the two germline ends. The CDR3 loop spans 13 amino acids.

To note about this clonotype: A read error may be the cause here, since a much bigger clone is one base away. The chain carries TRBV21-1 and TRBJ2-7; the D segment call TRBD1 is taken from the table without a DNA check. TRBV21-1 is a known pseudogene. The CDR3 contains 17 residues. Here the CDR3 DNA reads TGTGCCAGCAGCAAAGCGCGAGGCGGACTGGGGGCCCACGAGCAGTACTTC. Translation: CASSKARGGLGAHEQYF.

The rearrangement joins TRBV4-1 to TRBJ2-6; 10 bases match TRBD1. The J segment lost 4 bases and the V segment lost 6 bases, leaving 9 bases of the junction unmatched. Germline CDR1 reads MGHRA; CDR2 reads YSYEKL. The length of the CDR3 is 17 residues. Here the CDR3 reads CASRLDRGQLGANVLTF. CDR3 DNA sequence: TGCGCCAGCAGGCTAGACAGGGGGCAATTGGGGGCCAACGTCCTGACTTTC.

This chain connects TRBV4-1 to TRBJ2-3, with D possibly being TRBD2 (7 bases). V lost 2 bases to trimming and J lost 4 bases, with 13 bases between them. The CDR3 consists of 15 residues. CDR1 MGHRA and CDR2 YSYEKL come from the germline V gene. CDR3 nucleotides: TGCGCCAGCAGCCAAAAGGGCGGGGGCGCAGATACGCAGTATTTT. As protein: CASSQKGGGADTQYF.

The chain uses TRBV20-1 and TRBJ2-7; 8 nucleotides match TRBD2. The CDR3 loop spans 16 amino acids. V trimming: 0 bases; J trimming: 5 bases; junction bases outside the gene matches: 12. Germline CDR1 is DFQATT and CDR2 is SNEGSKA (reference sequence). Here the CDR3 reads CSARDPVSGKLDEQYF. The CDR3 DNA reads TGCAGTGCTAGAGATCCCGTTAGCGGGAAGTTGGACGAGCAGTACTTC.

This clonotype was observed a handful of times. The chain is built from TRBV5-1 and TRBJ2-3; maybe TRBD2 (5 bases). The V and J ends lost 5 bases and 3 bases respectively, with 25 bases between them. CDR1 and CDR2 (germline): SGHRS, YFSETQ. This CDR3 spans 18 amino acids. In nucleotides, the CDR3 is TGCGCCAGCAGTTCTCGGGATTCCCCCATTATCTGGACAGATACGCAGTATTTT. Its translation: CASSSRDSPIIWTDTQYF.

The V gene is TRBV29-1, the J gene TRBJ2-1; D gene uncertain. The germline V gene has CDR1 SQVTM and CDR2 ANQGSEA. The CDR3 contains 13 residues. Trimming removed 3 bases at V and 4 bases at J, with 10 bases between. This chain's CDR3 is CSVDRQAYNEQFF. The CDR3 DNA sequence: TGCAGCGTTGATAGGCAGGCTTACAATGAGCAGTTCTTC.

The rearrangement joins TRBV12-3 or TRBV12-4 to TRBJ2-1; 12 bases match TRBD1. CDR3 length: 14 amino acids. V was pared by 7 bases and J by 7 bases, with 5 bases of the junction left unmatched. The CDR3 here is CASNRDRGRNEQFF. The CDR3 DNA is TGTGCCAGCAACCGGGACAGGGGGCGGAATGAGCAGTTCTTC.

The J gene is TRBJ1-6, the V gene TRBV4-2; D unresolved. The V end lost 0 bases, the J end lost 5 bases, and 17 bases lay between the germline ends. The CDR3 runs to 18 residues. The germline V gene has CDR1 LGHNA and CDR2 YNFKEQ. Here the CDR3 reads CASSQDLPNRGDNSPLHF. The DNA for the CDR3 is TGTGCCAGCAGCCAAGATTTACCCAACCGCGGAGATAATTCACCCCTCCACTTT.

This rearrangement joins TRBV28 to TRBJ2-7; 8 nucleotides agree with TRBD1. The CDR3 spans 18 residues. V was pared by 2 bases and J by 2 bases, with 14 bases of the junction left unmatched. The germline V gene encodes CDR1 MDHEN and CDR2 SYDVKM. Here the CDR3 DNA reads TGTGCCAGCAGTTTAAGGGGAGTGTTCCGGGACAGGACCTACGAGCAGTACTTC. It yields the protein CASSLRGVFRDRTYEQYF.

The gene calls are TRBV20-1 and TRBJ2-7; D is possibly TRBD2 (7 bases). V shed 6 bases and J shed 4 bases, with 16 bases lying between them. Germline V gives CDR1 DFQATT, CDR2 SNEGSKA (reference sequence). This CDR3 is built from 13 residues. The CDR3 nucleotides read TGCAGTGCCAGCCGGCGGGGGCGGTACGAGCAGTACTTC. It yields the protein CSASRRGRYEQYF.

Notes on this clonotype: At one boundary the junction diverges from the germline segment, which might be a read error. The chain recombines TRBV29-1 with TRBJ2-7; D may be TRBD2 (5 bases). This CDR3 is 13 amino acids long. Germline V gene lookup returns CDR1 SQVTM and CDR2 ANQGSEA. The CDR3 is CSVVVASSSEQYF. DNA of the CDR3: TGCAGCGTTGTAGTAGCGTCCTCCTCCGAGCAGTACTTC.

The chain links TRBV27 to TRBJ1-1, with TRBD1 identical over 7 bases. This CDR3 contains 14 residues. Germline CDR1 MNHEY, CDR2 SMNVEV (reference sequence). Trimming at V came to 6 bases and at J to 0 bases, leaving 4 bases not matched to a gene. Here the CDR3 reads CASRSDRLNTEAFF. As DNA, the CDR3 is TGTGCCAGCAGATCGGACAGGCTGAACACTGAAGCTTTCTTT.

To note about this clonotype: At one boundary the junction diverges from the germline segment, which might be a read error. The chain joins TRBV20-1 to TRBJ2-6; TRBD2 matches 10 bases. From germline, CDR1 is DFQATT and CDR2 SNEGSKA (reference sequence). The CDR3 consists of 16 residues. CDR3 coding DNA: TGCAGTGCTAATCCTAGCGGGAGTTCTGGGGCCAGCGTCCTGACTTTC. Protein product: CSANPSGSSGASVLTF.